This entry lists 19 T cell receptor beta chains sequenced from one sample in a study of T cell responses to AZD1222 COVID-19 vaccine. Produced via immunoSEQ multiplex PCR; TCRdb's table is partial and in-frame only. The sample consists of around 58,000 clones, around four fifths of them appearing once. Sequencing used peripheral blood, obtained on day 0 of AZD1222 vaccination. The receptors derive from an adult in good health.

The chain joins TRBV28 to TRBJ1-5, with a weak D call TRBD1 (5 bases). Germline lookup yields CDR1 MDHEN and CDR2 SYDVKM. With 3 bases removed from V and 0 bases from J, the gap between germline ends came to 15 bases. The CDR3 spans 17 residues. The CDR3 coding sequence is TGTGCCAGCAGTTTCGTGGGACCACTGAATAGCAATCAGCCCCAGCATTTT. It translates to CASSFVGPLNSNQPQHF.

V gene TRBV14 combines with J gene TRBJ1-2; no reliable D call. This CDR3 region has 15 residues. The V end lost 1 base, the J end lost 8 bases, and 17 bases lay between the germline ends. The V gene's germline CDR1 is SGHDN and CDR2 FVKESK. The CDR3 sequence is CASSQGAAQGRGYTF. CDR3 sequence (DNA): TGTGCCAGCAGCCAAGGGGCCGCTCAAGGACGGGGCTACACCTTC. Drawing the rest from reference TRBV14 and TRBJ1-2, the complete variable domain is EAGVTQFPSHSVIEKGQTVTLRCDPISGHDNLYWYRRVMGKEIKFLLHFVKESKQDESGMPNNRFLAERTGGTYSTLKVQPAELEDSGVYFCASSQGAAQGRGYTFGSGTRLTVV.

The chain uses TRBV6-5 and TRBJ2-2, with 8 bases matching TRBD1. This CDR3 contains 16 residues. Germline V lookup: CDR1 MNHEY, CDR2 SVGAGI. V gave up 0 bases and J gave up 3 bases; unmatched junction bases: 3. CDR3 bases: TGTGCCAGCAGTTACTCGGGACAGGCACACACCGGGGAGCTGTTTTTT. This codes for CASSYSGQAHTGELFF.

The chain is built from TRBV6-5 and TRBJ2-1, with D perhaps TRBD1 (5 bases). V lost 6 bases, J lost 0 bases, and 12 bases lay in between. The germline gives CDR1 MNHEY, CDR2 SVGAGI. The CDR3 runs 15 residues. In DNA form, the CDR3 reads TGTGCCAGCAGCTCGACAGCACCCTCCTACAATGAGCAGTTCTTC. Protein: CASSSTAPSYNEQFF.

J is TRBJ1-1 and V is TRBV5-1, with D maybe TRBD1 (6 bases). In germline, CDR1 is SGHRS, CDR2 YFSETQ. Trimming took off 3 bases at V and 1 base at J, with 16 bases between the two ends. The CDR3 extends over 16 amino acids. The CDR3 DNA reads TGCGCCAGCAGCTCTACTGGTCCAGGGGCGAACACTGAAGCTTTCTTT. Translated, it gives CASSSTGPGANTEAFF.

This clone was observed a few times. The chain employs TRBV30 and TRBJ2-2, with D unresolved. CDR3 size: 14 residues. Germline V gene data show CDR1 as GTSNPN and CDR2 as SVGIG (reference sequence). V was pared by 4 bases and J by 0 bases, with 9 bases between. The CDR3 DNA reads as TGTGCCTGGATCTTCGGAGCGAACACCGGGGAGCTGTTTTTT. Translation: CAWIFGANTGELFF. The whole variable domain, remainder taken from reference TRBV30 and TRBJ2-2, is SQTIHQWPATLVQPVGSPLSLECTVEGTSNPNLYWYRQAAGRGLQLLFYSVGIGQISSEVPQNLSASRPQDRQFILSSKKLLLSDSGFYLCAWIFGANTGELFFGEGSRLTVL.

This clone has just one count. V and J are TRBV10-2 and TRBJ1-5; 9 nucleotides match TRBD1. With 6 bases clipped from V and 1 base from J, the junction kept 1 base outside the gene matches. CDR3 length: 14 amino acids. Per the germline V gene, CDR1 is WSHSY and CDR2 is SAAADI. CDR3 amino acids: CASSGTGSNQPQHF. CDR3 DNA sequence: TGCGCCAGCAGCGGGACAGGGAGCAATCAGCCCCAGCATTTT.

CDR3: CASSKWGISYSPRRAQYF. The CDR3 DNA sequence: TGTGCCAGCAGCAAATGGGGGATTAGTTATAGCCCCAGGCGGGCCCAGTACTTC. The chain employs TRBV21-1 and TRBJ2-5. TRBV21-1 is a pseudogene locus. The CDR3 runs to 18 residues.

The J gene is TRBJ1-3, the V gene TRBV18; maybe TRBD1 (6 bases). The V gene's germline CDR1 is KGHSH and CDR2 LQKENI. There are 15 residues in the CDR3. Trimming took 3 bases from V and 0 from J, leaving 9 bases between them. The CDR3 is CASSPSGDSGNTIYF. In DNA, the CDR3 is TGTGCCAGCTCACCGTCAGGGGACTCTGGAAACACCATATATTTT.

V is TRBV3-1 (or the pseudogene TRBV3-2) and J is TRBJ1-3; 8 nucleotides agree with TRBD1. Per the germline V gene, CDR1 is LGHDT and CDR2 is YNNKEL (reference sequence). V gave up 4 bases and J gave up 7 bases; unmatched junction bases: 12. The CDR3 has 16 amino acids. CDR3 region: CASSPSPTGAGNTIYF. CDR3 DNA: TGTGCCAGCAGCCCCTCCCCGACAGGGGCAGGGAACACCATATATTTT.

The chain uses TRBV19 and TRBJ2-7; TRBD1 agrees at 7 bases. The J segment lost 0 bases and the V segment lost 7 bases, leaving 6 bases of the junction unmatched. This CDR3 has 14 amino acids. Germline assignment: CDR1 LNHDA and CDR2 SQIVND (reference sequence). CDR3 bases: TGTGCCAGTAAAAGGACAGGTAACTCCTACGAGCAGTACTTC. It specifies CASKRTGNSYEQYF. Drawing the rest from reference TRBV19 and TRBJ2-7, the complete variable domain is DGGITQSPKYLFRKEGQNVTLSCEQNLNHDAMYWYRQDPGQGLRLIYYSQIVNDFQKGDIAEGYSVSREKKESFPLTVTSAQKNPTAFYLCASKRTGNSYEQYFGPGTRLTVT.

V is TRBV6-5 and J is TRBJ1-5, with 9 positions matching TRBD1. CDR3 length: 14 amino acids. Trimming cost V 6 bases and J 7 bases; bases outside gene matches: 7. Germline CDR1 and CDR2: MNHEY and SVGAGI. CDR3 protein: CASSPGTGSQPQHF. The CDR3 nucleotides read TGTGCCAGCAGCCCCGGGACAGGGTCCCAGCCCCAGCATTTT.

The rearrangement links TRBV19 to TRBJ1-5, with D unclear. This CDR3 is 13 amino acids long. Germline CDR1 and CDR2: LNHDA and SQIVND (reference sequence). Trimming left V 0 bases short and J 10 bases short, with 10 bases between. CDR3 bases: TGTGCCAGTAGTATAGATTCAGACATACCCCAGCATTTT. This translates into CASSIDSDIPQHF.

J is TRBJ1-2 and V is TRBV29-1; no clear D. Germline-derived CDR1 and CDR2 are SQVTM and ANQGSEA. CDR3 length equals 12 residues. V was trimmed by 7 bases and J by 4 bases, leaving 13 bases between them. In DNA, the CDR3 is TGCAGCGGCGGGGAGGGCGGCTATGGCTACACCTTC. Its protein is CSGGEGGYGYTF.

The chain employs TRBV7-9 and TRBJ1-1; D is unclear. The CDR3 extends over 11 amino acids. The ends were cut back, 1 base at V and 6 bases at J, with 3 bases in the middle. Germline CDR1 SEHNR, CDR2 FQNEAQ (reference sequence). CDR3 residues: CASSLEPEAFF. The DNA for the CDR3 is TGTGCCAGCAGCTTAGAACCTGAAGCTTTCTTT.

There are a few counts of this clone. The chain is built from TRBV7-6 and TRBJ2-7; 10 bases agree with TRBD2. The germline CDR1 and CDR2 sequences are SGHVS and FNYEAQ. V dropped 5 bases and J dropped 5; count of bases not matched to a gene: 9. The CDR3 is 15 amino acids. CDR3 sequence reads: CASSLQRGGSNEQYF. CDR3 nucleotide sequence: TGTGCCAGCAGCCTACAGCGGGGGGGCTCAAACGAGCAGTACTTC.

The rearrangement links TRBV29-1 to TRBJ2-6, with TRBD1 matching 9 bases. CDR3 length equals 16 residues. The J segment lost 3 bases and the V segment lost 6 bases, leaving 9 bases of the junction unmatched. CDR1 and CDR2 (germline): SQVTM, ANQGSEA. CDR3 sequence reads: CSVPGQGIFGANVLTF. The CDR3 nucleotides are TGCAGCGTACCGGGACAGGGAATATTTGGGGCCAACGTCCTGACTTTC.

The rearrangement joins TRBV5-1 to TRBJ2-7; unclear D gene. Trimming removed 2 bases from V and 5 bases from J, with 14 bases in between. Germline loops: CDR1 SGHRS, CDR2 YFSETQ. The CDR3 is 14 amino acids. CDR3 region: CASSFQTVSHEQYF. CDR3 coding DNA: TGCGCCAGCAGCTTTCAAACAGTAAGCCACGAGCAGTACTTC.

The chain has TRBV18 and TRBJ1-1, with D hard to call. V shed 5 bases and J shed 5 bases, with 9 bases lying between them. CDR3 length equals 12 residues. Germline loops: CDR1 KGHSH, CDR2 LQKENI. CDR3 nucleotide sequence: TGTGCCAGCTCAGAAACTACGACTGAAGCTTTCTTT. It yields the protein CASSETTTEAFF.